This entry lists 15 T cell receptor beta chains sequenced from one sample in a study of T cells in Graves' hyperthyroidism and ophthalmopathy. Amplification of TCR beta CDR3 regions used RNA as the template. HTBI primers were employed in a first-round RT-PCR of the TCR CDR3. TCRdb processed the multiplex PCR reads anew with MiXCR; each CDR3 protein has one entry. The sample lists over 500,000 distinct CDR3 sequences, 35% to 50% occurring once. Sequenced sample: peripheral blood or thyroid tissue (not recorded which). The source of these receptors is an adult woman with Graves' disease, either hyperthyroidism or ophthalmopathy (not recorded which).

The sample holds many counts of this clonotype. This sequence joins TRBV20-1 and TRBJ2-7, with D possibly TRBD2 on 5 matching bases. The V gene lost 4 bases and the J gene lost 4 bases, with 14 bases spanning the gap. CDR3 size: 13 residues. Germline CDR1 is DFQATT and CDR2 is SNEGSKA (reference sequence). The CDR3 reads CSATSRPSYEQYF. The CDR3 bases are TGCAGTGCTACTAGCCGCCCATCTTACGAGCAGTACTTC.

The rearrangement links TRBV7-3 to TRBJ2-1; D not certain. V lost 2 bases to trimming and J lost 7 bases, with 9 bases between them. This CDR3 is 13 amino acids long. Germline CDR1 SGHTA, CDR2 FQGTGA. This CDR3 is CASSLGSSNEQFF. CDR3 coding DNA: TGTGCCAGCAGCTTAGGGTCGTCAAATGAGCAGTTCTTC. The entire variable domain, with the rest obtained from reference TRBV7-3 and TRBJ2-1, is as follows: GAGVSQTPSNKVTEKGKYVELRCDPISGHTALYWYRQSLGQGPEFLIYFQGTGAADDSGLPNDRFFAVRPEGSVSTLKIQRTERGDSAVYLCASSLGSSNEQFFGPGTRLTVL.

This clonotype appeared a few times. The chain combines TRBV20-1 with TRBJ1-1, with 8 bases matching TRBD1. Per the germline V gene, CDR1 is DFQATT and CDR2 is SNEGSKA (reference sequence). After removal of 2 bases from V and 3 bases from J, the junction contained 11 bases not matched to a gene. The CDR3 covers 16 residues. This chain's CDR3 is CSARKVGQGRDTEAFF. In DNA form, the CDR3 reads TGCAGTGCTAGAAAGGTCGGACAGGGCCGTGACACTGAAGCTTTCTTT.

The V gene is TRBV11-1, the J gene TRBJ2-7, with 7 bases that match TRBD1. The V gene's germline CDR1 is SGHAT and CDR2 FQDESV (reference sequence). The V and J ends lost 4 bases and 4 bases, in that order; junction bases with no gene match: 7. CDR3 length: 14 amino acids. The CDR3 here is CASSYRGEWYEQYF. In DNA, the CDR3 is TGTGCCAGCAGCTACAGGGGAGAATGGTACGAGCAGTACTTC. The full variable domain, rest sourced from reference TRBV11-1 and TRBJ2-7, is EAEVAQSPRYKITEKSQAVAFWCDPISGHATLYWYRQILGQGPELLVQFQDESVVDDSQLPKDRFSAERLKGVDSTLKIQPAELGDSAMYLCASSYRGEWYEQYFGPGTRLTVT.

This clonotype was seen once. V and J are TRBV7-2 and TRBJ1-1; D is undetermined. Trimming pared 5 bases from V and 3 bases from J, leaving 7 bases between. CDR3 length equals 12 residues. Germline V gene data show CDR1 as SGHTA and CDR2 as FQGNSA. DNA of the CDR3: TGTGCCAGCAGCACGAGACACACTGAAGCTTTCTTT. It yields the protein CASSTRHTEAFF.

Ten or more counts support this clonotype. The rearrangement joins TRBV6-5 to TRBJ1-3, with D perhaps matching TRBD1 (5 bases). There are 13 residues in the CDR3. V lost 4 bases to trimming and J lost 4 bases, with 8 bases between them. The germline CDR1 and CDR2 sequences are MNHEY and SVGAGI. CDR3 coding DNA: TGTGCCAGCAGTTTCCCAGGGGGAAACACCATATATTTT. It codes for CASSFPGGNTIYF.

The CDR3 bases are TGCAGCGTTGGCTTGAGGGGGCCATGGGATACGCAGTATTTT. This gives the protein CSVGLRGPWDTQYF. This rearrangement joins TRBV29-1 to TRBJ2-3, with TRBD1 matching over 7 bases. CDR1 is SQVTM and CDR2 is ANQGSEA in the germline V gene. The CDR3 extends over 14 amino acids. The J segment lost 6 bases and the V segment lost 4 bases, leaving 10 bases of the junction unmatched.

This clonotype was observed at least ten times. This chain links TRBV9 with TRBJ1-1, with TRBD1 identical over 7 bases. CDR3 length: 15 residues. Germline V gene lookup returns CDR1 SGDLS and CDR2 YYNGEE. Trimming at V came to 4 bases and at J to 4 bases, leaving 10 bases not matched to a gene. CDR3 sequence reads: CASSPSAGGSTEAFF. As DNA, the CDR3 is TGTGCCAGCAGCCCCTCAGCAGGGGGAAGCACTGAAGCTTTCTTT.

The chain links TRBV20-1 to TRBJ1-2; 8 bases line up with TRBD1. The CDR3 spans 12 residues. The germline CDR1 and CDR2 sequences are DFQATT and SNEGSKA (reference sequence). V gave up 5 bases and J gave up 6 bases; unmatched junction bases: 5. As DNA, the CDR3 is TGCAGTGCTCCGACAGGGGACGATGGCTACACCTTC. This translates into CSAPTGDDGYTF.

V and J are TRBV2 and TRBJ1-3; unclear D gene. Trimming left V 6 bases short and J 5 bases short, with 23 bases between. CDR3 length: 17 residues. Germline CDR1 SNHLY, CDR2 FYNNEI. The CDR3 is CASSQGPQWVRRNTIYF. CDR3 sequence (DNA): TGTGCCAGCAGCCAAGGACCCCAGTGGGTGCGAAGAAACACCATATATTTT.

This chain uses TRBV6-5 with TRBJ2-5; no reliable D call. Looked up from germline, CDR1 is MNHEY and CDR2 is SVGAGI. The ends were cut back, 1 base at V and 7 bases at J, with 4 bases in the middle. The CDR3 contains 11 residues. CDR3 in DNA: TGTGCCAGCAGTTACTTTGGGACCCAGTACTTC. Residues: CASSYFGTQYF.

This clonotype came up a few times. The rearrangement links TRBV20-1 to TRBJ2-6; the match to TRBD1 covers 7 bases. Trimming cost V 4 bases and J 2 bases; bases outside gene matches: 5. From germline, CDR1 is DFQATT and CDR2 SNEGSKA (reference sequence). This CDR3 has 15 residues. The CDR3 nucleotides are TGCAGTGCTAAAACCCAGGGGGCTGGGGCCAACGTCCTGACTTTC. Residues: CSAKTQGAGANVLTF.

This clonotype has a handful of counts. The genes are TRBV9 and TRBJ2-6; weak D call: TRBD1 (6 bases). The CDR3 sequence is 17 residues long. The germline V gene encodes CDR1 SGDLS and CDR2 YYNGEE. V dropped 8 bases and J dropped 0 bases, with 18 bases sitting between them. The CDR3 DNA is TGTGCCAGTTCTACGAGACAGGTCAGCTCTGGGGCCAACGTCCTGACTTTC. This encodes CASSTRQVSSGANVLTF.

This clonotype was observed at least ten times. V usage is TRBV11-2 and J usage is TRBJ1-1, with a tentative D call TRBD1 (5 bases). The CDR3 runs to 13 residues. The germline CDR1 and CDR2 sequences are SGHAT and FQNNGV. V lost 3 bases, J lost 4 bases, and 9 bases lay in between. CDR3 protein: CASSLGEITEAFF. Written as DNA, the CDR3 is TGTGCCAGCAGCTTGGGGGAAATCACTGAAGCTTTCTTT.

This clonotype showed up just a few times. The chain employs TRBV28 and TRBJ2-5; TRBD2 agrees at 11 bases. With 2 bases clipped from V and 3 bases from J, the junction kept 8 bases outside the gene matches. The germline V gene has CDR1 MDHEN and CDR2 SYDVKM. The CDR3 length is 17 residues. The DNA for the CDR3 is TGTGCCAGCAGTTTAAGGGAACCGGGACTAGCGGAAGAGACCCAGTACTTC. It is translated as CASSLREPGLAEETQYF.